This entry features one TCR beta chain sequence. The trim removed 6 bases at V and 3 bases at J, leaving 2 bases unmatched. This CDR3 has 13 amino acids. The germline gives CDR1 LGHNA, CDR2 YNFKEQ. This sample stems from a study of blood T cell repertoires in COVID-19. In the study overall: The study drew acute and convalescent COVID-19 samples from the United States, Italy and Spain.

Original processing notes: Reference gene primer amplification yielded estimated nucleated cell counts. Libraries were prepared by immunoSEQ multiplex PCR; TCRdb keeps only in-frame clonotypes and omits some of them. V and J calls and clone size come straight from that table; D and trimming were deduced from the DNA. The sample lists roughly 84,000 clones; around 80% were seen once. The V gene is TRBV4-2, the J gene TRBJ2-1; 7 bases fit TRBD1. Specimen: peripheral blood. The source of this sequence is a middle-aged woman with active or convalescent COVID-19. The chain's CDR3 is CASRRTGYNEQFF. Written as DNA, the CDR3 is TGTGCCAGCAGGAGGACAGGCTACAATGAGCAGTTCTTC.